Below, one T cell receptor (beta chain) is given with its context. Its antigen is currently unknown. 13 Jbeta primers and 60 Vbeta primers were used for the PCR. Only in-frame clones appear in the TCRdb table, and some are missing; sequencing was by immunoSEQ multiplex PCR. The sample data list about 200,000 clones. The sample is drawn from a study of cytomegalovirus exposure and HLA in healthy donors. Study-level findings and limits: In a later analysis, across HLA loci, associated TCR counts were highest for DRB1, lowest for HLA-C. A later analysis associated 16,000 or so TCR beta sequences with HLA alleles at a 0.05 false discovery rate.

The CDR3 has 14 residues. V lost 4 bases and J 5 bases, leaving 12 bases between the germline ends. In germline, CDR1 is SGHDT, CDR2 YYEEEE. The clonotype originates from a boy between 10 and 17 years old in good health and CMV-seronegative. Sequencing was performed on PBMCs. V and J are TRBV5-6 and TRBJ2-2, with a possible D match to TRBD1 (5 bases). DNA of the CDR3: TGTGCCAGCAGCCCATACGCAGGGACCGGGGAGCTGTTTTTT. Translated, it gives CASSPYAGTGELFF.